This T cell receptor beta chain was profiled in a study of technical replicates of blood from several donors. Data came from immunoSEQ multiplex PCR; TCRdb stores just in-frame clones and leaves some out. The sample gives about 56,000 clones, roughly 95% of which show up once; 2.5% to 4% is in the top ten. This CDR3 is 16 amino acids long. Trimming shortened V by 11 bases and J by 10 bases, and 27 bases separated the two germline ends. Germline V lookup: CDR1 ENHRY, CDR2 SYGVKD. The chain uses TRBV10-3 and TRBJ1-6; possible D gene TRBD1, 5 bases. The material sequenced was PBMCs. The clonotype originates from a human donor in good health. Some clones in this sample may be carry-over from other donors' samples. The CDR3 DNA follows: TGTGCCTCACAAAGAGACTCGGGGGTGGGGGAGTCACCCCTCCACTTT. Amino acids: CASQRDSGVGESPLHF.